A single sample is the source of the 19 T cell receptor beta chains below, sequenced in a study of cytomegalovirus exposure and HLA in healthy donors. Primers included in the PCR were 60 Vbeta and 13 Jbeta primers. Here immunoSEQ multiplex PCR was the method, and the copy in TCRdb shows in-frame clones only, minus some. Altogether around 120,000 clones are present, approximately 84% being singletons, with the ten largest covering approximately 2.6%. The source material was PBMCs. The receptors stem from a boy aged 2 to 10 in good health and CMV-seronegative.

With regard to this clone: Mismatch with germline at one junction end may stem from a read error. Written as DNA, the CDR3 is TGTTCCAGCAGCTCACAGGGGGCTAGTGAAAAACTGTTTTTT. Amino acid sequence: CSSSSQGASEKLFF. The chain is built from TRBV7-9 and TRBJ1-4; the match to TRBD1 covers 9 bases. The CDR3 is 14 residues long. CDR1 SEHNR and CDR2 FQNEAQ come from the germline V gene (reference sequence).

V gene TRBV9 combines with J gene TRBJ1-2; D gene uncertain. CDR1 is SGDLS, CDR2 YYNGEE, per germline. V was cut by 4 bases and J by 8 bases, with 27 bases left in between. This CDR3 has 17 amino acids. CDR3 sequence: CASSKNSRALLEGGYTF. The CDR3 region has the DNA TGTGCCAGCAGCAAAAATAGCCGGGCCCTCCTGGAGGGAGGCTACACCTTC.

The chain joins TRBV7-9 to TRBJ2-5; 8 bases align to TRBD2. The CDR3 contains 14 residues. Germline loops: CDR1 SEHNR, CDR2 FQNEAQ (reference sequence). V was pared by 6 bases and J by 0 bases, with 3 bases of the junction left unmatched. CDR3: CASSPGGYQETQYF. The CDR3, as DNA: TGTGCCAGCAGTCCGGGAGGGTACCAAGAGACCCAGTACTTC. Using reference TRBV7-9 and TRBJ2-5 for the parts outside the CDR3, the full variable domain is DTGVSQNPRHKITKRGQNVTFRCDPISEHNRLYWYRQTLGQGPEFLTYFQNEAQLEKSRLLSDRFSAERPKGSFSTLEIQRTEQGDSAMYLCASSPGGYQETQYFGPGTRLLVL.

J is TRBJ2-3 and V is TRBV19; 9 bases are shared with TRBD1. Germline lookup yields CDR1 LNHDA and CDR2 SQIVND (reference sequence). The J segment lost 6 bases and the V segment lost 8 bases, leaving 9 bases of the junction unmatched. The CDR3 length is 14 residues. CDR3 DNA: TGTGCCAGTCGGCGGGACAGGGTGGCTGATACGCAGTATTTT. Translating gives CASRRDRVADTQYF.

This CDR3 is CASSLQGVGEKLFF. Written as DNA, the CDR3 is TGTGCCAGCAGCCTCCAGGGGGTGGGTGAAAAACTGTTTTTT. This rearrangement joins TRBV2 to TRBJ1-4; 7 nucleotides line up with TRBD1. Germline V gives CDR1 SNHLY, CDR2 FYNNEI. The CDR3 is made up of 14 amino acids. The V gene end was trimmed by 6 bases and the J gene end by 7 bases; junction bases not matched to a gene: 8.

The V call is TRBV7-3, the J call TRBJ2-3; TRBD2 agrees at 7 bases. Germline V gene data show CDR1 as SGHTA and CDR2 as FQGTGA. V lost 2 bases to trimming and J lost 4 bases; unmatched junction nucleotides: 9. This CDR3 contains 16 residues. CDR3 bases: TGTGCCAGCAGCTTAGGGGGGGGAGGGCCAGCAGATACGCAGTATTTT. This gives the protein CASSLGGGGPADTQYF.

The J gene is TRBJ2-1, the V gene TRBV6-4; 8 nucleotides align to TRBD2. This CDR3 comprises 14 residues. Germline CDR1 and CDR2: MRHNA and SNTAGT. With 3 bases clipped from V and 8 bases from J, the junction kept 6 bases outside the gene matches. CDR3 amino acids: CASSEGSGSDEQFF. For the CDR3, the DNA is TGTGCCAGCAGTGAGGGGAGCGGGAGCGATGAGCAGTTCTTC.

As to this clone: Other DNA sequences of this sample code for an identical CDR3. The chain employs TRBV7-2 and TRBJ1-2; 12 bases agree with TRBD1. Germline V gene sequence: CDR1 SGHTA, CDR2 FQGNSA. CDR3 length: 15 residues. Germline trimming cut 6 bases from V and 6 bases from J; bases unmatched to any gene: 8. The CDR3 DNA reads TGTGCCAGCAGGCGGGACAGGGGGCGGAAGCATGGCTACACCTTC. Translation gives CASRRDRGRKHGYTF.

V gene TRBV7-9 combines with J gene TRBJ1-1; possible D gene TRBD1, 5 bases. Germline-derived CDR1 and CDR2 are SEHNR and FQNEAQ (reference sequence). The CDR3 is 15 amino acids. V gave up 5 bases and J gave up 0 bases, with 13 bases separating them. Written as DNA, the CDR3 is TGTGCCAGCAGCCAGTCGGACATCATGAACACTGAAGCTTTCTTT. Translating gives CASSQSDIMNTEAFF.

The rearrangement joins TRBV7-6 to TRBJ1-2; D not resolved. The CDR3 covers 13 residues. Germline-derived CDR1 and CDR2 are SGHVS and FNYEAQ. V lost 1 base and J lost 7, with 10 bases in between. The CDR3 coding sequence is TGTGCCAGCAGCTTAGGGGGAGGTGGTGGCTACACCTTC. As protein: CASSLGGGGGYTF.

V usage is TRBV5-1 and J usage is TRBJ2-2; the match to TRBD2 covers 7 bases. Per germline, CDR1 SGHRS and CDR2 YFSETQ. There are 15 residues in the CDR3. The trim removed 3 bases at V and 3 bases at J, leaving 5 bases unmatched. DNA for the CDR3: TGCGCCAGCAGCTCTCTCACTAGCGACACCGGGGAGCTGTTTTTT. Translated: CASSSLTSDTGELFF.

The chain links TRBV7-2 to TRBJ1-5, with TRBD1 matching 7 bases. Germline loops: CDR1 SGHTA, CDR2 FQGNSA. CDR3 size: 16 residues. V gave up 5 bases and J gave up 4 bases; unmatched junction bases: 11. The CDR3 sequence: CASSPRRDRGNQPQHF. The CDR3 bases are TGTGCCAGCAGCCCTCGCAGGGACAGAGGGAATCAGCCCCAGCATTTT.

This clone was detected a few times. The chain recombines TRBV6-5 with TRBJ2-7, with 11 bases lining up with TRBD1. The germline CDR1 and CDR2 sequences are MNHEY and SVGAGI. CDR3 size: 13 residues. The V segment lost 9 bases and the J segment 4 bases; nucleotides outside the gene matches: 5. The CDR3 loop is CASGGTGGYEQYF. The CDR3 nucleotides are TGTGCCAGTGGCGGGACAGGGGGATACGAGCAGTACTTC.

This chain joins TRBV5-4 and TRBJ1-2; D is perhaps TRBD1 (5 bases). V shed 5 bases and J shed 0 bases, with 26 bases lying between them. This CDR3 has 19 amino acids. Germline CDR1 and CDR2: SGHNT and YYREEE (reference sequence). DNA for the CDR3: TGTGCCAGCAGGGTTGACAGACCCATCCGCCCTTTAGCTAACTATGGCTACACCTTC. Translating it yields CASRVDRPIRPLANYGYTF. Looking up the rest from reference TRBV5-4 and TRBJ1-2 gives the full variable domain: ETGVTQSPTHLIKTRGQQVTLRCSSQSGHNTVSWYQQALGQGPQFIFQYYREEENGRGNFPPRFSGLQFPNYSSELNVNALELDDSALYLCASRVDRPIRPLANYGYTFGSGTRLTVV.

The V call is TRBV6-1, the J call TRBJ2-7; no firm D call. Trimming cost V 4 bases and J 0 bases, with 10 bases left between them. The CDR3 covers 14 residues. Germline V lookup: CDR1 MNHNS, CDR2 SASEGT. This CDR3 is CASSVHTNSYEQYF. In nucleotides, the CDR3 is TGTGCCAGCAGTGTCCACACGAACTCCTACGAGCAGTACTTC.

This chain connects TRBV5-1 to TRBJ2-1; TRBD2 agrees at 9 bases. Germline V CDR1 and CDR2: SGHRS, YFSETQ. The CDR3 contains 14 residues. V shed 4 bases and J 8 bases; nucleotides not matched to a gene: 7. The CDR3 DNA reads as TGCGCCAGCAGCCCACGACTAGCGGAGGATGAGCAGTTCTTC. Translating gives CASSPRLAEDEQFF.

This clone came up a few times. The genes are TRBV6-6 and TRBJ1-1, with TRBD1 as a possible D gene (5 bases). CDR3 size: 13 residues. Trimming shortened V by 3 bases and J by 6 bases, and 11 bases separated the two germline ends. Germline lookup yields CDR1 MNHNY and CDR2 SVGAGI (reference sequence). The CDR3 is CASSYDGAPEAFF. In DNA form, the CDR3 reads TGTGCCAGCAGTTATGATGGGGCCCCTGAAGCTTTCTTT.

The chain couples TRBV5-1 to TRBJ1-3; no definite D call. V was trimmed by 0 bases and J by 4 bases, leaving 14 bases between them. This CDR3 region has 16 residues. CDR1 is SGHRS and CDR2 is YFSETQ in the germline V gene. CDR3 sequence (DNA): TGCGCCAGCAGCTTGGTCCCGGGGTTTGGGGGAAACACCATATATTTT. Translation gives CASSLVPGFGGNTIYF.

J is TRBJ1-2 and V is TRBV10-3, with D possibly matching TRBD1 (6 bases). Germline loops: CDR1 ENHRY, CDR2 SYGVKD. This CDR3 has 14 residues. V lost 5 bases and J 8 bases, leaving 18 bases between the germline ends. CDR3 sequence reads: CAISQNREPEGYTF. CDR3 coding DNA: TGTGCCATCAGTCAGAACAGGGAACCGGAGGGCTACACCTTC.